This TCR beta chain is from a study of CD8+ T cells in alopecia areata. General study findings and limits: It was lesional scalp, especially alopecia totalis/universalis, that showed higher clonality than normal scalp.

There are a few counts of this clone. Its target is not known. The same CDR3 also results from other DNA sequences found in this sample. Germline assignment: CDR1 LGHNA and CDR2 YSLEER. Trimming removed 0 bases from V and 4 bases from J, with 3 bases in between. The CDR3 sequence is 13 residues long. It was cDNA, reverse transcribed from extracted RNA, that served as the sequencing template. Some clones are missing from TCRdb's copy, which holds only in-frame ones; the method was immunoSEQ multiplex PCR. The repertoire holds 150,000 to 180,000 clones, with around 50% as singletons. The input for sequencing was CD8+ T cells sorted from blood, taken at week 0. The chain has TRBV4-3 and TRBJ2-2; D remains unclear. This TCR was sampled from a human donor with alopecia areata. CDR3 residues: CASSQDSTGELFF. CDR3 DNA sequence: TGCGCCAGCAGCCAAGATTCCACCGGGGAGCTGTTTTTT.